This entry describes one T cell receptor beta chain. Antigen specificity is unknown. This sample was included in a study of graft-versus-host responses after intestinal transplantation. Across the study: Recipients uniformly received anti-thymocyte globulin induction, followed by tacrolimus and steroids for approximately 3 years.

The CDR3 loop spans 15 amino acids. Per germline, CDR1 KGHSH and CDR2 LQKENI. The V segment lost 3 bases and the J segment 0 bases; nucleotides outside the gene matches: 3. General study points: After transplant, early declines in HvG clones were associated with peak levels of circulating GvH clones.

Method: immunoSEQ multiplex PCR; TCRdb's copy keeps in-frame clones and lacks some. The sample holds 20,000 to 25,000 clones, 85% to 90% seen once. The chain couples TRBV18 to TRBJ1-2; 8 bases agree with TRBD1. Material: PBMCs, obtained roughly ten weeks after intestinal transplantation. The clonotype was recovered from a human patient who received an intestinal transplant, so some T cells may come from the graft donor. The CDR3 region has the DNA TGTGCCAGCTCACCCGGACAGGGAGCTAACTATGGCTACACCTTC. Residues: CASSPGQGANYGYTF. The full variable domain, in which reference TRBV18 and TRBJ1-2 provide the parts outside the CDR3, is NAGVMQNPRHLVRRRGQEARLRCSPMKGHSHVYWYRQLPEEGLKFMVYLQKENIIDESGMPKERFSAEFPKEGPSILRIQQVVRGDSAAYFCASSPGQGANYGYTFGSGTRLTVV.